This entry lists 11 T cell receptor beta chains sequenced from one sample in a study of T cell responses to AZD1222 COVID-19 vaccine. Data came from immunoSEQ multiplex PCR; TCRdb stores just in-frame clones and leaves some out. The sample holds roughly 160,000 clones, 75% to 90% seen once. The material sequenced was peripheral blood, taken on day 0 of AZD1222 vaccination. These TCRs come from an adult in good health.

This chain joins TRBV9 and TRBJ2-7, with 10 bases that match TRBD1. The length of the CDR3 is 14 residues. V was pared by 3 bases and J by 3 bases, with 3 bases of the junction left unmatched. Germline V gene sequence: CDR1 SGDLS, CDR2 YYNGEE. The CDR3 loop reads CASSGGQGIYEQYF. CDR3 DNA sequence: TGTGCCAGCAGCGGGGGACAGGGGATCTACGAGCAGTACTTC.

The CDR3 DNA reads as TGTGCCAGCAGCGGCCGGGACAGGGGGTATAATTCACCCCTCCACTTT. It translates to CASSGRDRGYNSPLHF. The chain combines TRBV7-9 with TRBJ1-6, with TRBD1 matching over 11 bases. Germline V gene lookup returns CDR1 SEHNR and CDR2 FQNEAQ (reference sequence). This CDR3 region has 16 residues. V lost 5 bases and J lost 4; bases outside the gene matches: 4. Based on the CDR3 plus reference TRBV7-9 and TRBJ1-6, the full variable domain is DTGVSQNPRHKITKRGQNVTFRCDPISEHNRLYWYRQTLGQGPEFLTYFQNEAQLEKSRLLSDRFSAERPKGSFSTLEIQRTEQGDSAMYLCASSGRDRGYNSPLHFGNGTRLTVT.

The CDR3 loop reads CASSFQPGQGHEQYF. CDR3 coding DNA: TGTGCCAGCAGTTTCCAGCCAGGACAGGGTCACGAGCAGTACTTC. This chain links TRBV11-1 with TRBJ2-7; TRBD1 agrees at 8 bases. V lost 6 bases and J lost 5; bases outside the gene matches: 12. CDR3 length equals 15 residues. Germline V lookup: CDR1 SGHAT, CDR2 FQDESV (reference sequence).

The V gene is TRBV7-2, the J gene TRBJ2-2, with 14 bases matching TRBD2. Unmatched junction bases numbered 10, after V lost 5 bases and J lost 2 bases. The CDR3 totals 19 residues. Germline V gene sequence: CDR1 SGHTA, CDR2 FQGNSA. The CDR3, as DNA: TGTGCCAGCAGCGGACGGACTAGCGGGGGGCACCCTAACACCGGGGAGCTGTTTTTT. This encodes CASSGRTSGGHPNTGELFF.

This clone was recorded once. The chain joins TRBV7-9 to TRBJ1-4; no reliable D call. The germline V gene has CDR1 SEHNR and CDR2 FQNEAQ (reference sequence). The CDR3 loop spans 14 amino acids. V lost 1 base to trimming and J lost 5 bases, with 8 bases between them. Here the CDR3 DNA reads TGTGCCAGCAGCTTAGAAGGGTTCAATGAAAAACTGTTTTTT. It specifies CASSLEGFNEKLFF.

In this sample, this clone turned up a few times. The chain is built from TRBV12-3 or TRBV12-4 and TRBJ2-7; D uncertain. The CDR3 has 12 residues. Trimming took 3 bases from V and 6 from J, leaving 9 bases between them. The CDR3 here is CASSFFGREQYV. In DNA form, the CDR3 reads TGTGCCAGCAGTTTTTTTGGGCGCGAGCAGTACGTC.

The V and J genes are TRBV11-2 and TRBJ2-7, with 8 bases fitting TRBD2. Germline V gene lookup returns CDR1 SGHAT and CDR2 FQNNGV. The CDR3 covers 15 residues. Trimming took 5 bases from V and 5 from J; bases not matched to a gene: 11. CDR3 in DNA: TGTGCCAGCAGCCCCACGACAGGACTAGCCCACGAGCAGTACTTC. Amino acid sequence: CASSPTTGLAHEQYF. Based on the CDR3 plus reference TRBV11-2 and TRBJ2-7, the full variable domain is EAGVAQSPRYKIIEKRQSVAFWCNPISGHATLYWYQQILGQGPKLLIQFQNNGVVDDSQLPKDRFSAERLKGVDSTLKIQPAKLEDSAVYLCASSPTTGLAHEQYFGPGTRLTVT.

This clone was found once. This chain joins TRBV7-2 and TRBJ2-7; maybe TRBD2 (6 bases). Germline V gene lookup returns CDR1 SGHTA and CDR2 FQGNSA. This CDR3 is built from 14 residues. V was clipped by 0 bases and J by 1 base, with 7 bases between them. The CDR3 nucleotides read TGTGCCAGCAGCTTAGCGGGGGGATCCTACGAGCAGTACGTC. Protein sequence: CASSLAGGSYEQYV.

This clone was observed a single time. The CDR3 here is CASSEGQGFSNQPQHF. The CDR3 DNA is TGTGCCAGCAGCGAGGGACAGGGCTTTAGCAATCAGCCCCAGCATTTT. V is TRBV9 and J is TRBJ1-5; 9 bases agree with TRBD1. CDR1 and CDR2 (germline): SGDLS, YYNGEE. CDR3 length: 16 amino acids. J lost 0 bases, V lost 3 bases, and 4 bases had no gene match.

The chain combines TRBV12-5 with TRBJ2-7; tentatively, D is TRBD1 (5 bases). In germline, CDR1 is LGHNT, CDR2 FRNRAP. The CDR3 is 18 residues long. V gave up 0 bases and J gave up 0 bases, with 18 bases separating them. CDR3 in amino acids: CASGLVLGVQGLSYEQYV. The CDR3 DNA reads as TGTGCTAGTGGTTTGGTACTCGGAGTGCAGGGCCTCTCCTACGAGCAGTACGTC.

The J gene is TRBJ1-5, the V gene TRBV10-3; 9 nucleotides align to TRBD1. Unmatched junction bases numbered 14, after V lost 10 bases and J lost 7 bases. This CDR3 has 15 amino acids. Germline CDR1 reads ENHRY; CDR2 reads SYGVKD. This chain's CDR3 is CASRRTGEQGQPQHF. The CDR3 DNA follows: TGTGCCAGCCGCCGGACAGGGGAACAGGGGCAGCCCCAGCATTTT.